These T cell receptor beta chains were read from a single sample in a study of T cells in Graves' hyperthyroidism and ophthalmopathy. TCRdb reprocessed the multiplex PCR reads with MiXCR, giving one entry per CDR3 protein. The data contain about 460,000 distinct CDR3 sequences, approximately 23% of them seen just once; the ten biggest clones take up 45% to 50%. The sample was blood. Receptors originate from a woman aged 70-85 years with Graves' ophthalmopathy. Each CDR3 is given with its conserved first and last residue. The order of the fields is V gene, D gene, J gene, clone size, CDR3 DNA, CDR3 protein. D genes are given only for firm matches. Clone size is not always given. Where it is, it says once, few, many or a class for expanded clones.

V gene: TRBV6-2/TRBV6-3; D gene: .; J gene: TRBJ2-2; clone size: few; CDR3 DNA: TGTGCCAGCAGTTGGGCCGCAGGGCCCGGGGAGCTGTTTTTT; CDR3 protein: CASSWAAGPGELFF
V gene: TRBV30; D gene: .; J gene: TRBJ1-4; clone size: few; CDR3 DNA: TGTGCCGGCCGGGATAACAATGAAAAACTGTTTTTT; CDR3 protein: CAGRDNNEKLFF
V gene: TRBV19; D gene: TRBD2; J gene: TRBJ2-5; clone size: .; CDR3 DNA: TGTGCCAGTAGTATTCAGGCGGGACTAGCCGGGGAGACCCAGTACTTC; CDR3 protein: CASSIQAGLAGETQYF
V gene: TRBV20-1; D gene: .; J gene: TRBJ2-7; clone size: few; CDR3 DNA: TGCAGTGCTAGAGACGCGCCGAACAAAATGCAGTACTTC; CDR3 protein: CSARDAPNKMQYF
V gene: TRBV4-1; D gene: .; J gene: TRBJ2-7; clone size: .; CDR3 DNA: TGCGCCAGCAGCCCCAACCCCGCTAGCTCCTACGAGCAGTACTTC; CDR3 protein: CASSPNPASSYEQYF
V gene: TRBV28; D gene: .; J gene: TRBJ2-3; clone size: .; CDR3 DNA: TGTGCCAGCAGTTTATGGGCCACAGATACGCAGTATTTT; CDR3 protein: CASSLWATDTQYF
V gene: TRBV20-1; D gene: .; J gene: TRBJ2-7; clone size: .; CDR3 DNA: TGCAGTGCTAGAGGGACGGGCAGCTCCTACGAGCAGTACTTC; CDR3 protein: CSARGTGSSYEQYF
V gene: TRBV2; D gene: TRBD2; J gene: TRBJ2-2; clone size: .; CDR3 DNA: TGTGCCAGCAGTCCAGGACTAGCGGGAGGGCCGGGGGAGCTGTTTTTT; CDR3 protein: CASSPGLAGGPGELFF
V gene: TRBV7-3; D gene: TRBD2; J gene: TRBJ2-3; clone size: few; CDR3 DNA: TGTGCCAGCAGCCGCGGTCCGGGACTAGCGGGAGTAGATACGCAGTATTTT; CDR3 protein: CASSRGPGLAGVDTQYF
V gene: TRBV9; D gene: TRBD1; J gene: TRBJ1-5; clone size: .; CDR3 DNA: TGTGCCAGCAGCGTAGGGGGACAGAGCAATCAGCCCCAGCATTTT; CDR3 protein: CASSVGGQSNQPQHF
V gene: TRBV7-2; D gene: .; J gene: TRBJ2-5; clone size: few; CDR3 DNA: TGTGCCAGCAGCGTGACTCATGGGAATACCCAGTACTTC; CDR3 protein: CASSVTHGNTQYF
V gene: TRBV2; D gene: .; J gene: TRBJ2-3; clone size: few; CDR3 DNA: TGTGCCAGCAGTGAAGACGGGACTTTGACGGGTACGCAGTATTTT; CDR3 protein: CASSEDGTLTGTQYF
V gene: TRBV3-1; D gene: TRBD1; J gene: TRBJ2-3; clone size: .; CDR3 DNA: TGTGCCAGCAGGACCGGGACAGGGGCCACAGATACGCAGTATTTT; CDR3 protein: CASRTGTGATDTQYF
V gene: TRBV20-1; D gene: TRBD2; J gene: TRBJ2-1; clone size: once; CDR3 DNA: TGCAGTGCTAGACACCCGACTAGCGGGAGGGCTGACTACAATGAGCAGTTCTTC; CDR3 protein: CSARHPTSGRADYNEQFF
V gene: TRBV28; D gene: .; J gene: TRBJ2-1; clone size: many; CDR3 DNA: TGTGCCAGCAGTCGGGACCTATCAAGCAGTGAGCAGTTCTTC; CDR3 protein: CASSRDLSSSEQFF
V gene: TRBV6-1; D gene: TRBD1; J gene: TRBJ1-6; clone size: .; CDR3 DNA: TGTGCCAGCAGCAGGACAGGGTTTGCACCCCTCCACTTT; CDR3 protein: CASSRTGFAPLHF
V gene: TRBV7-2; D gene: .; J gene: TRBJ2-1; clone size: .; CDR3 DNA: TGTGCCAGCAGCCCCGGGGACGCTTACAGTGAGCAGTTCTTC; CDR3 protein: CASSPGDAYSEQFF
V gene: TRBV6-9; D gene: .; J gene: TRBJ1-1; clone size: .; CDR3 DNA: TGTGCCAGCAGTTCCTCGGTTAATGAAGCTTTCTTT; CDR3 protein: CASSSSVNEAFF
V gene: TRBV13; D gene: .; J gene: TRBJ2-3; clone size: many; CDR3 DNA: TGTGCCCTCGGGGGCACAGATACGCAGTATTTT; CDR3 protein: CALGGTDTQYF
V gene: TRBV7-2; D gene: .; J gene: TRBJ1-1; clone size: many; CDR3 DNA: TGTGCCAGCAGCCTCAGACAGACCAACACTGAAGCTTTCTTT; CDR3 protein: CASSLRQTNTEAFF
V gene: TRBV9; D gene: TRBD2; J gene: TRBJ2-1; clone size: .; CDR3 DNA: TGTGCCAGCAGCGGCACGAGGGGACTAGCATACAATGAGCAGTTCTTC; CDR3 protein: CASSGTRGLAYNEQFF
V gene: TRBV5-1; D gene: .; J gene: TRBJ2-1; clone size: once; CDR3 DNA: TGCGCCAGCAGCTTGGACCTAGTGGGGGCCGGGGAGCAGTTCTTC; CDR3 protein: CASSLDLVGAGEQFF
V gene: TRBV12-3/TRBV12-4; D gene: .; J gene: TRBJ1-1; clone size: many; CDR3 DNA: TGTGCCAGCAGTTTCGCCCCCTTCACAGGGAGAACTGAAGCTTTCTTT; CDR3 protein: CASSFAPFTGRTEAFF
V gene: TRBV10-2; D gene: .; J gene: TRBJ1-5; clone size: once; CDR3 DNA: TGCGCCAGCAGACCCGGGACCAACATTCAGCCCCAGCATTTT; CDR3 protein: CASRPGTNIQPQHF
V gene: TRBV7-9; D gene: TRBD2; J gene: TRBJ2-1; clone size: .; CDR3 DNA: TGTGCCAGCAGCTCGATCAGCGGGGTGAACAATGAGCAGTTCTTC; CDR3 protein: CASSSISGVNNEQFF
V gene: TRBV28; D gene: TRBD2; J gene: TRBJ2-2; clone size: few; CDR3 DNA: TGTGCCAGCGACCTAGCGGGAAACACCGGGGAGCTGTTTTTT; CDR3 protein: CASDLAGNTGELFF
V gene: TRBV12-3/TRBV12-4; D gene: TRBD2; J gene: TRBJ2-7; clone size: few; CDR3 DNA: TGTGCCAGCAGCTCTCGACTAGCGGGAGTGTGGGAGCAGTACTTC; CDR3 protein: CASSSRLAGVWEQYF
V gene: TRBV5-1; D gene: .; J gene: TRBJ1-4; clone size: .; CDR3 DNA: TGCGCCAGCAGCTTGGCGACAGATCCTAATGAAAAACTGTTTTTT; CDR3 protein: CASSLATDPNEKLFF
V gene: TRBV3-1; D gene: .; J gene: TRBJ2-2; clone size: .; CDR3 DNA: TGTGCCAGCAGCCAACGGGGCTCCGGGGAGCTGTTTTTT; CDR3 protein: CASSQRGSGELFF